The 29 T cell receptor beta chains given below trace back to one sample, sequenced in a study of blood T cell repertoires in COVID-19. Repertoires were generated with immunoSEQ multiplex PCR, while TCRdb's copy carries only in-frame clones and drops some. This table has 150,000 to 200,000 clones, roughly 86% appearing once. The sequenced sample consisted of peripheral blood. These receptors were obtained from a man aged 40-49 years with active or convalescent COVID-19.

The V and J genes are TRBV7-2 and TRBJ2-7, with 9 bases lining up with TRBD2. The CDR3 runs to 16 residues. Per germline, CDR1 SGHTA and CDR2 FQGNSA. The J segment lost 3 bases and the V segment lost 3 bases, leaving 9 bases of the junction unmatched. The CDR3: CASSLTLSGGRYEQYF. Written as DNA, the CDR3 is TGTGCCAGCAGCTTGACCCTTAGCGGGGGACGCTACGAGCAGTACTTC.

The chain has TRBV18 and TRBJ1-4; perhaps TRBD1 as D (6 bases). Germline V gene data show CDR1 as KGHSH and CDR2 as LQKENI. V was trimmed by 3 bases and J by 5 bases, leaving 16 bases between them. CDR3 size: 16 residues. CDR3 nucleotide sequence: TGTGCCAGCTCACCCACGCGAGGGGGTTCGAATGAAAAACTGTTTTTT. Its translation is CASSPTRGGSNEKLFF.

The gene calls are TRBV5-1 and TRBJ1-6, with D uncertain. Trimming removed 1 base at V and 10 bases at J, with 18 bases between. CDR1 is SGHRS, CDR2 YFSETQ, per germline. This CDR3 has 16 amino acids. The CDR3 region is CASSLRNSQTGSPLHF. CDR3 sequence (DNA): TGCGCCAGCAGCTTGAGGAACAGCCAGACGGGGTCACCCCTCCACTTT.

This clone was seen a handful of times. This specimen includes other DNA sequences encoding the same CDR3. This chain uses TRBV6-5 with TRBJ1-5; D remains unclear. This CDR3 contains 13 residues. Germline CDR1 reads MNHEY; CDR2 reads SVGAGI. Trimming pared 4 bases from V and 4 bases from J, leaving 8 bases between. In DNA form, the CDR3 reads TGTGCCAGCAGTTCAATACGGAATCAGCCCCAGCATTTT. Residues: CASSSIRNQPQHF.

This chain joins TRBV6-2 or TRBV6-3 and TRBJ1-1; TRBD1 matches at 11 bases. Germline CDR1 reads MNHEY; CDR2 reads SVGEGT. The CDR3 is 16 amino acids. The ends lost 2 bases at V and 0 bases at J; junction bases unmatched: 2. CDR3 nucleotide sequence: TGTGCCAGCAGTTACCCGGACAGGGGGCTGAACACTGAAGCTTTCTTT. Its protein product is CASSYPDRGLNTEAFF.

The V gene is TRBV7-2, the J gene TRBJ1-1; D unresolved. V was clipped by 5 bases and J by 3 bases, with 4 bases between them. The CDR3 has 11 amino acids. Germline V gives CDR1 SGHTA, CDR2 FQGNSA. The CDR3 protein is CASSLYTEAFF. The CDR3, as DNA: TGTGCCAGCAGCCTTTACACTGAAGCTTTCTTT.

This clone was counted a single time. The CDR3 region is CASSLIAGSANEQFF. The CDR3 DNA reads TGTGCCAGCAGCTTAATAGCGGGGAGTGCTAATGAGCAGTTCTTC. V is TRBV7-3 and J is TRBJ2-1, with 8 bases that match TRBD2. The CDR3 runs to 15 residues. Germline V gene lookup returns CDR1 SGHTA and CDR2 FQGTGA. Trimming took 1 base from V and 7 from J; bases not matched to a gene: 6.

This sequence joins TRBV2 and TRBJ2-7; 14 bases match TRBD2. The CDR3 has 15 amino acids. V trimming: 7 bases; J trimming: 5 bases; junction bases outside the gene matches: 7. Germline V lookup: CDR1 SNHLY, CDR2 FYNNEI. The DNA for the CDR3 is TGTGCCAGCACCCCCGGGACTAGCGGGGGACACGAGCAGTACTTC. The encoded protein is CASTPGTSGGHEQYF.

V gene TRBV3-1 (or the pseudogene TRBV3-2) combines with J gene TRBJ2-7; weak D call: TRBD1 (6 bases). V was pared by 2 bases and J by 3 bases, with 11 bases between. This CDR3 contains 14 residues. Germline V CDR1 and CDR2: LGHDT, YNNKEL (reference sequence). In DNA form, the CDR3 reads TGTGCCAGCAGCCAAACCGGGACAAGCTACGAGCAGTACTTC. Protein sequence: CASSQTGTSYEQYF.

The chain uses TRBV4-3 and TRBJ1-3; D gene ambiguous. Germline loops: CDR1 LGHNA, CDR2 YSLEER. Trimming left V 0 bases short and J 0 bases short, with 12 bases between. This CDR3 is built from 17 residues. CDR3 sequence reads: CASSQELLQNSGNTIYF. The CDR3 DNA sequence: TGCGCCAGCAGCCAAGAATTATTGCAGAACTCTGGAAACACCATATATTTT.

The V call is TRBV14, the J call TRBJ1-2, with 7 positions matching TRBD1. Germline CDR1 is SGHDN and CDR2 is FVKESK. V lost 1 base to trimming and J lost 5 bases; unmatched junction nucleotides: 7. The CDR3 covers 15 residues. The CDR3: CASSQGTGQTYGYTF. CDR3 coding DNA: TGTGCCAGCAGCCAAGGGACGGGACAGACATATGGCTACACCTTC.

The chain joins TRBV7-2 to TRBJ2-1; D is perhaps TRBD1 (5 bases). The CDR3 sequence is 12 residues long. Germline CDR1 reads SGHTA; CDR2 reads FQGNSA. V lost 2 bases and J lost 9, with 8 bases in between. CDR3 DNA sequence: TGTGCCAGCAGCTTACAGGGTGGTGAGCAGTTCTTC. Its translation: CASSLQGGEQFF.

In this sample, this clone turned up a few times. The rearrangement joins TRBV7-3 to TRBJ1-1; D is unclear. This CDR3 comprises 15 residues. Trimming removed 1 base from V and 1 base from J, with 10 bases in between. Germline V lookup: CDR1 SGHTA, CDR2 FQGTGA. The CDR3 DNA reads TGTGCCAGCAGCTTAAACCCCTCCGGGAACACTGAAGCTTTCTTT. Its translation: CASSLNPSGNTEAFF.

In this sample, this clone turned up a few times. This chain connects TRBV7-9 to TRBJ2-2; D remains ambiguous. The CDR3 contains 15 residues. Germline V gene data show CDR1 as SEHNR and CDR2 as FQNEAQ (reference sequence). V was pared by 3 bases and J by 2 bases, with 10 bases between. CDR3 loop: CASSFGSLNTGELFF. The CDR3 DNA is TGTGCCAGCAGCTTCGGTTCTTTAAACACCGGGGAGCTGTTTTTT.

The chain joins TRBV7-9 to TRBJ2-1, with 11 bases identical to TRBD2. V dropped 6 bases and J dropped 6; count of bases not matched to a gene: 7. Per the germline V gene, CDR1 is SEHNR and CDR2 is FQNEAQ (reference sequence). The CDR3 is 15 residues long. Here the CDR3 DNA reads TGTGCCAGCAGGGATAGCGGGGGGGCCAGCAATGAGCAGTTCTTC. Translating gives CASRDSGGASNEQFF.

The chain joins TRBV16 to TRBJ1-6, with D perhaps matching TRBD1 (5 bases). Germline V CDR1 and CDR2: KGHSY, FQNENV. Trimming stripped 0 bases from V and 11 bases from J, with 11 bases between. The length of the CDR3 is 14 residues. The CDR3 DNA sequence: TGTGCCAGCAGCCAATCCCCAGGGTCGGCACCCCTCCACTTT. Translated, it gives CASSQSPGSAPLHF.

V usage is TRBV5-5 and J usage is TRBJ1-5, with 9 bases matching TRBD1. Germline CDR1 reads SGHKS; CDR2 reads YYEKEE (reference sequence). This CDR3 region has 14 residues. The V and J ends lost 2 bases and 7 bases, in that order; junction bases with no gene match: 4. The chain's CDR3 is CASSFTGGAQPQHF. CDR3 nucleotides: TGTGCCAGCAGCTTTACAGGGGGCGCGCAGCCCCAGCATTTT.

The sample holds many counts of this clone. For the CDR3, the DNA is TGTGCCAGCAGCTTGGCGGGGGGGCGAACCGGGGAGCTGTTTTTT. This sequence encodes CASSLAGGRTGELFF. The genes are TRBV5-5 and TRBJ2-2; 8 bases align to TRBD2. Germline V gene lookup returns CDR1 SGHKS and CDR2 YYEKEE (reference sequence). This CDR3 is 15 amino acids long. V trimming: 0 bases; J trimming: 5 bases; junction bases outside the gene matches: 3.

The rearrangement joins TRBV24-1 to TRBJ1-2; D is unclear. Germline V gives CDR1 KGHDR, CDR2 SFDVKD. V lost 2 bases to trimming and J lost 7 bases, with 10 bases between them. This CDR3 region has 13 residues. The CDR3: CATSDWAGAGYTF. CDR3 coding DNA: TGTGCCACCAGTGATTGGGCAGGTGCTGGCTACACCTTC.

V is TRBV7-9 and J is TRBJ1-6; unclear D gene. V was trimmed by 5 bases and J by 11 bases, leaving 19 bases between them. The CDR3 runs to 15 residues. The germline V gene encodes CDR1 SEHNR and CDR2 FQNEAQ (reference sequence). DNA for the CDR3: TGTGCCAGCAGCACTAGTGGCCCCTCTTCGGCACCCCTCCACTTT. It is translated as CASSTSGPSSAPLHF.

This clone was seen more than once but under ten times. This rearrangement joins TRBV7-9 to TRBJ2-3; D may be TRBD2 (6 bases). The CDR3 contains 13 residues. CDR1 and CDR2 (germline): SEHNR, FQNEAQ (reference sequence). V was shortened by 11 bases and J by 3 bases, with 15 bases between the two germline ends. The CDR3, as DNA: TGTGCCGCCTGGAGGGTGAGGACAGATACGCAGTATTTT. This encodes CAAWRVRTDTQYF.

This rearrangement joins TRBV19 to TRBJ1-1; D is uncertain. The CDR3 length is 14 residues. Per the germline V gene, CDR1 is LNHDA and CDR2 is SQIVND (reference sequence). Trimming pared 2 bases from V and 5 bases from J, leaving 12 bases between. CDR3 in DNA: TGTGCCAGTAGTATACGGGGTCCGGGGACTGAAGCTTTCTTT. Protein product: CASSIRGPGTEAFF.

The CDR3 nucleotides read TGTGCCAGCAGAGCCGGGACAGGGGGCAATGAGCAGTTCTTC. Amino acid sequence: CASRAGTGGNEQFF. The gene calls are TRBV6-5 and TRBJ2-1, with 11 bases aligning to TRBD1. After removal of 6 bases from V and 6 bases from J, the junction contained 4 bases not matched to a gene. In germline, CDR1 is MNHEY, CDR2 SVGAGI. This CDR3 is 14 amino acids long.

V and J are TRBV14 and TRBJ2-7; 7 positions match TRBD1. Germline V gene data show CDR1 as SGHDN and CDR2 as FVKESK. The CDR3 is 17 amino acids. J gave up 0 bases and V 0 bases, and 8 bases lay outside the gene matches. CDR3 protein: CASSQDFRGSYSYEQYF. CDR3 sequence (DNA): TGTGCCAGCAGCCAAGATTTCAGGGGGAGCTACTCCTACGAGCAGTACTTC.

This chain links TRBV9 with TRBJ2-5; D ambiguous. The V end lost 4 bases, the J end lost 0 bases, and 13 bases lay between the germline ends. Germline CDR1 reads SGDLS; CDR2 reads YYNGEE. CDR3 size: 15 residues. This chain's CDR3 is CASSPLLADQETQYF. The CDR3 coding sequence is TGTGCCAGCAGCCCACTCTTGGCGGACCAAGAGACCCAGTACTTC.

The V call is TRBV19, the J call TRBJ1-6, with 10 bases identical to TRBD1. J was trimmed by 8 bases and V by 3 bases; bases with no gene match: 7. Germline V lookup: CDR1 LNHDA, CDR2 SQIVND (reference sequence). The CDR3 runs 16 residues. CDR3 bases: TGTGCCAGTAGTATTGACAGGGGGCTTACCTATTCACCCCTCCACTTT. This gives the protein CASSIDRGLTYSPLHF. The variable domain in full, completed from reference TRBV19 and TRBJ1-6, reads DGGITQSPKYLFRKEGQNVTLSCEQNLNHDAMYWYRQDPGQGLRLIYYSQIVNDFQKGDIAEGYSVSREKKESFPLTVTSAQKNPTAFYLCASSIDRGLTYSPLHFGNGTRLTVT.

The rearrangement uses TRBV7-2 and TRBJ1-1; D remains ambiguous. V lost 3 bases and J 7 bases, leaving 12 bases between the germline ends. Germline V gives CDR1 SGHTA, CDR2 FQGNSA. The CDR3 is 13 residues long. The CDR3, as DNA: TGTGCCAGCAGCTTTAATCCCCAGTATGAAGCTTTCTTT. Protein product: CASSFNPQYEAFF.

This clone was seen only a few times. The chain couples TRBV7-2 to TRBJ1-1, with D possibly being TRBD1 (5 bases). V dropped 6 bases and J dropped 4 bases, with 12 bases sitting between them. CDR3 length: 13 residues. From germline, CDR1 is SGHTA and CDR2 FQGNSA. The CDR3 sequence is CASSPGRVTEAFF. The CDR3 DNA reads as TGTGCCAGCAGTCCAGGGAGGGTCACTGAAGCTTTCTTT.

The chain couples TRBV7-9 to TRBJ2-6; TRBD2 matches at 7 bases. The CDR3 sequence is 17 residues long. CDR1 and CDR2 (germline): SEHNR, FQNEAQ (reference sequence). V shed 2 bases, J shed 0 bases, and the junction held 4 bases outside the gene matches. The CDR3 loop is CASSLTGGPSGANVLTF. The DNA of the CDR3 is TGTGCCAGCAGCTTAACGGGGGGACCCTCTGGGGCCAACGTCCTGACTTTC. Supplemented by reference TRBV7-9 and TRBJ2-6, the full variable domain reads DTGVSQNPRHKITKRGQNVTFRCDPISEHNRLYWYRQTLGQGPEFLTYFQNEAQLEKSRLLSDRFSAERPKGSFSTLEIQRTEQGDSAMYLCASSLTGGPSGANVLTFGAGSRLTVL.